The rows below give T cell receptor beta chains drawn from one sample of a study of blood T cell repertoires in COVID-19. The data were produced by immunoSEQ multiplex PCR, yet TCRdb's version contains in-frame clones alone and is incomplete. In the table there are about 170,000 clones, about 83% of which are singletons. Material: peripheral blood. These receptors were taken from a man aged 35 to 55 who had recovered from COVID-19. Each CDR3 is given with its conserved first and last residue. D genes are given only for firm matches. Not every row has a clone size; where given, it reads once, few, many or a size class.

cdr3_nt: TGTGCCAGCAGTGGGGGGGGCAATCAGCCCCAGCATTTT
cdr3_aa: CASSGGGNQPQHF
j_call: TRBJ1-5
v_call: TRBV6-2/TRBV6-3
clone_size: -
d_call: -

cdr3_nt: TGCAGCGTCCGGGGCGGGGGGATGAACACTGAAGCTTTCTTT
cdr3_aa: CSVRGGGMNTEAFF
j_call: TRBJ1-1
v_call: TRBV29-1
clone_size: once
d_call: -

cdr3_nt: TGTGCCAGTAGACGGACTCCGGGACAGGACACTGAAGCTTTCTTT
cdr3_aa: CASRRTPGQDTEAFF
j_call: TRBJ1-1
v_call: TRBV19
clone_size: few
d_call: TRBD1

cdr3_nt: TGTGCCAGTAATGTCGCAGGACGGAGGAATCAGCCCCAGCATTTT
cdr3_aa: CASNVAGRRNQPQHF
j_call: TRBJ1-5
v_call: TRBV19
clone_size: -
d_call: -

cdr3_nt: TGTGCCTGGAGACAGGGGGCTAACTATGGCTACACCTTC
cdr3_aa: CAWRQGANYGYTF
j_call: TRBJ1-2
v_call: TRBV30
clone_size: few
d_call: TRBD1

cdr3_nt: TGTGCCAGCAGTGATCACAGCTCCTACGAGCAGTACTTC
cdr3_aa: CASSDHSSYEQYF
j_call: TRBJ2-7
v_call: TRBV6-1
clone_size: -
d_call: -

cdr3_nt: TGTGCCAGCAGTCGATCACTTCCCAATACGCAGTATTTT
cdr3_aa: CASSRSLPNTQYF
j_call: TRBJ2-3
v_call: TRBV11-1
clone_size: -
d_call: -

cdr3_nt: TGTGCCTCCAAGAGGCTTGCAGGGGATGGCGAGCAGTACTTC
cdr3_aa: CASKRLAGDGEQYF
j_call: TRBJ2-7
v_call: TRBV30
clone_size: -
d_call: -

cdr3_nt: TGTGCCAGCAGCCAGACAGCCGGCTACGAGCAGTACTTC
cdr3_aa: CASSQTAGYEQYF
j_call: TRBJ2-7
v_call: TRBV6-5
clone_size: -
d_call: -

cdr3_nt: TGTGCCAGCAGCGCAGGGACAGGGCCGGCAATCTACGAGCAGTACTTC
cdr3_aa: CASSAGTGPAIYEQYF
j_call: TRBJ2-7
v_call: TRBV9
clone_size: -
d_call: TRBD1

cdr3_nt: TGTGCCAGTAGACCACTGACAGGGGGGGACGAAAAACTGTTTTTT
cdr3_aa: CASRPLTGGDEKLFF
j_call: TRBJ1-4
v_call: TRBV19
clone_size: -
d_call: TRBD1

cdr3_nt: TGCGCCAGCAGCTCTGACCCCGGGACAGGGGGTTCACCCCTCCACTTT
cdr3_aa: CASSSDPGTGGSPLHF
j_call: TRBJ1-6
v_call: TRBV4-3
clone_size: -
d_call: TRBD1

cdr3_nt: TGTGCCAGTAAGGAATGGGAGGGAGGAACCGGGGAGCTGTTTTTT
cdr3_aa: CASKEWEGGTGELFF
j_call: TRBJ2-2
v_call: TRBV19
clone_size: -
d_call: TRBD2

cdr3_nt: TGTGCCAGCAGCTTATATCAGGGGGCAAAGGTTAACACTGAAGCTTTCTTT
cdr3_aa: CASSLYQGAKVNTEAFF
j_call: TRBJ1-1
v_call: TRBV7-3
clone_size: -
d_call: TRBD1

cdr3_nt: TGTGCCAGCAGCCCAACAGCAACAGGGAGGGGCACCATATATTTT
cdr3_aa: CASSPTATGRGTIYF
j_call: TRBJ1-3
v_call: TRBV9
clone_size: -
d_call: -

cdr3_nt: TGCGCCAGCAGACCACAGGGAGCCGACACAGATACGCAGTATTTT
cdr3_aa: CASRPQGADTDTQYF
j_call: TRBJ2-3
v_call: TRBV5-1
clone_size: -
d_call: -

cdr3_nt: TGTGCCAGCAGCTTAGTCGGCGGGCCTAGCGTGGGTGAGCAGTTCTTC
cdr3_aa: CASSLVGGPSVGEQFF
j_call: TRBJ2-1
v_call: TRBV7-8
clone_size: -
d_call: -

cdr3_nt: TGTGCCAGCAGTGAATTTGGGGCCAATTCACCCCTCCACTTT
cdr3_aa: CASSEFGANSPLHF
j_call: TRBJ1-6
v_call: TRBV2
clone_size: -
d_call: -

cdr3_nt: TGTGCCAGCAGCCTCGCCCAGGGATACGAGCAGTACTTC
cdr3_aa: CASSLAQGYEQYF
j_call: TRBJ2-7
v_call: TRBV7-9
clone_size: -
d_call: -

cdr3_nt: TGTGCCAGCAGCCGAGGGGGGGTAAGCAATCAGCCCCAGCATTTT
cdr3_aa: CASSRGGVSNQPQHF
j_call: TRBJ1-5
v_call: TRBV6-5
clone_size: -
d_call: -

cdr3_nt: TGTGCCAGCAGCTACGGGACAGGCAATCCCAGGGGCTACACCTTC
cdr3_aa: CASSYGTGNPRGYTF
j_call: TRBJ1-2
v_call: TRBV5-6
clone_size: -
d_call: TRBD1

cdr3_nt: TGCGCCAGCAGCCAGGGACAGAGTAACTATGGCTACACCTTC
cdr3_aa: CASSQGQSNYGYTF
j_call: TRBJ1-2
v_call: TRBV5-1
clone_size: -
d_call: TRBD1

cdr3_nt: TGTGCCAGCAGAACAGGAACCTCGAATCAGCCCCAGCATTTT
cdr3_aa: CASRTGTSNQPQHF
j_call: TRBJ1-5
v_call: TRBV19
clone_size: -
d_call: -

cdr3_nt: TGTGCCTCGGGGCACAGGGACAATCAGCCCCAGCATTTT
cdr3_aa: CASGHRDNQPQHF
j_call: TRBJ1-5
v_call: TRBV10-3
clone_size: -
d_call: -

cdr3_nt: TGCAGTGCTAGTCCGCGGAATAGCAATCAGCCCCAGCATTTT
cdr3_aa: CSASPRNSNQPQHF
j_call: TRBJ1-5
v_call: TRBV20-1
clone_size: -
d_call: -

cdr3_nt: TGTGCCGCGATGACAGGGGGGATTGGAAACACCATATATTTT
cdr3_aa: CAAMTGGIGNTIYF
j_call: TRBJ1-3
v_call: TRBV10-3
clone_size: -
d_call: TRBD1

cdr3_nt: TGTGCCAGCAGACGACCGGGACAGGGGAATGAAAAACTGTTTTTT
cdr3_aa: CASRRPGQGNEKLFF
j_call: TRBJ1-4
v_call: TRBV11-2
clone_size: -
d_call: TRBD1

cdr3_nt: TGTGCCAGCAGCAAAGACAGGGGGGCTCCAGATACGCAGTATTTT
cdr3_aa: CASSKDRGAPDTQYF
j_call: TRBJ2-3
v_call: TRBV7-2
clone_size: -
d_call: TRBD1

cdr3_nt: TGCGCCAGCAGCTCAACTCAGGTTGGTCAGCCCCAGCATTTT
cdr3_aa: CASSSTQVGQPQHF
j_call: TRBJ1-5
v_call: TRBV4-1
clone_size: -
d_call: -

cdr3_nt: TGTGCCAGCAGCTTGGAGGGTCGGTCCTACGAGCAGTACTTC
cdr3_aa: CASSLEGRSYEQYF
j_call: TRBJ2-7
v_call: TRBV7-9
clone_size: -
d_call: -

cdr3_nt: TGTGCCAGCAACCACGGGACAGGGTTGAACAATGAGCAGTTCTTC
cdr3_aa: CASNHGTGLNNEQFF
j_call: TRBJ2-1
v_call: TRBV27
clone_size: -
d_call: TRBD1